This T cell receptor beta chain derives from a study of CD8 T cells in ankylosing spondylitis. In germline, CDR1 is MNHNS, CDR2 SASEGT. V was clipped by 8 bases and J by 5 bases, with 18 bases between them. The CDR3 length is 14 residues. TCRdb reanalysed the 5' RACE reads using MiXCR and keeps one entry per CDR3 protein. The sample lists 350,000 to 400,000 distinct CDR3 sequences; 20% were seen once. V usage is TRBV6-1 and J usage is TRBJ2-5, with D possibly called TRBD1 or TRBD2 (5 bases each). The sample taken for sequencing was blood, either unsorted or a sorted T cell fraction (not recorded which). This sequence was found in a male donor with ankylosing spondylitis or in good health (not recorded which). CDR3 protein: CASDSGWDEETQYF. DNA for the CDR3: TGTGCCAGCGACAGCGGATGGGACGAGGAGACCCAGTACTTC.